What follows describes a single T cell receptor (beta chain). Its specificity is not known. Germline values: CDR1 SEHNR, CDR2 FQNEAQ (reference sequence). The CDR3 covers 16 residues. V was pared by 2 bases and J by 8 bases, with 18 bases between. This entry is derived from a study of OX40 agonist ivuxolimab in advanced cancers. Study findings and constraints: Low normalized T-cell clonal expansion was also seen in some nonresponders. More expanded clones were seen, on average, in CD8+ T cells than in CD4+.

Only in-frame clones appear in the TCRdb table, and some are missing; sequencing was by immunoSEQ multiplex PCR. The sample lists 55,000 to 90,000 clones; approximately 81% were seen once. The chain recombines TRBV7-9 with TRBJ1-4; perhaps TRBD1 as D (6 bases). Source: CD4+ or CD8+ T cells sorted from blood, taken in a trial of the OX40 agonist ivuxolimab. The TCR sequence derives from an adult with an advanced solid tumor such as melanoma, head and neck, liver or kidney cancer. The CDR3 DNA follows: TGTGCCAGCAGCTTACCACTTGGGGGGCTAGAAGAAAAACTGTTTTTT. This gives the protein CASSLPLGGLEEKLFF. The whole variable domain, filled in from reference TRBV7-9 and TRBJ1-4, reads DTGVSQNPRHKITKRGQNVTFRCDPISEHNRLYWYRQTLGQGPEFLTYFQNEAQLEKSRLLSDRFSAERPKGSFSTLEIQRTEQGDSAMYLCASSLPLGGLEEKLFFGSGTQLSVL.